The source of this T cell receptor (beta chain) is a study of low-dose radiotherapy and immunotherapy resistance in tumors. The time point denotes: before trial treatment. Administered to the donors were nivolumab, ipilimumab, aspirin, low-dose cyclophosphamide and low-dose radiotherapy. CDR1 and CDR2 (germline): MDHEN, SYDVKM. The CDR3 totals 15 residues. Trimming stripped 5 bases from V and 2 bases from J, with 16 bases between. TRAV- and TRBV-specific primers, spanning alpha and beta chains, primed first-strand cDNA. The authors amplified TCRs for about 20 PCR cycles with a constant-region primer and a V-primer adapter. Through in vitro transcription, the mRNA that had been isolated was amplified. TCRdb reprocessed the reads via MiXCR and lists one record per CDR3 protein. Among tens of thousands of distinct CDR3 sequences, under 10% were seen once, and the ten largest hold about 1%. In its sample, this clonotype was seen many times.

The sequence was collected from a male donor with prostate cancer. This chain links TRBV28 with TRBJ2-7; D possibly corresponds to TRBD1 (6 bases). This material consisted of PBMCs, taken before treatment. CDR3 sequence reads: CASSRGTQGTYEQYF. The CDR3 DNA is TGTGCCAGCAGTCGAGGGACACAGGGAACCTACGAGCAGTACTTC.